The 27 T cell receptor beta chains below all came from one sample that was sequenced in a study of T-cell reconstitution after alpha-beta-depleted transplantation in children. Unique molecular identifiers were used in preparing the TCRbeta library. TCRdb fed the PCR reads into MiXCR, producing one record per CDR3 protein. The sample records almost 250,000 distinct CDR3 sequences, under 30% being singletons. The material was PBMCs, obtained before TCRalphabeta/CD19-depleted stem cell transplant. The origin of the receptors is a girl aged 2-10 years with Fanconi anemia, due to receive a stem cell transplant.

DNA for the CDR3: TGTGCCAGCAGCTATGTCCGGAGGGAGACCCAGTACTTC. It is translated as CASSYVRRETQYF. V gene TRBV7-2 combines with J gene TRBJ2-5; a weak D match, TRBD2 (5 bases). CDR3 length: 13 amino acids. Germline CDR1 is SGHTA and CDR2 is FQGNSA. Trimming left V 4 bases short and J 5 bases short, with 11 bases between.

The genes are TRBV2 and TRBJ2-1; D is ambiguous. V lost 3 bases to trimming and J lost 4 bases, with 7 bases between them. Germline CDR1 SNHLY, CDR2 FYNNEI. The CDR3 totals 13 residues. CDR3 in DNA: TGTGCCAGCAGTGAGCCTAGTTACAATGAGCAGTTCTTC. Translated: CASSEPSYNEQFF.

The rearrangement uses TRBV7-6 and TRBJ2-7, with 7 bases fitting TRBD1. The V and J ends lost 5 bases and 1 base, in that order; junction bases with no gene match: 8. CDR1 and CDR2 (germline): SGHVS, FNYEAQ. The CDR3 covers 15 residues. The CDR3 region is CASSKWTGPSYEQYF. CDR3 nucleotide sequence: TGTGCCAGCAGCAAATGGACAGGACCGTCCTACGAGCAGTACTTC.

This clonotype occurred a few times. The chain employs TRBV7-3 and TRBJ2-3; 10 bases match TRBD2. Per germline, CDR1 SGHTA and CDR2 FQGTGA. Trimming removed 4 bases from V and 5 bases from J; junction bases left unmatched: 3. The CDR3 contains 14 residues. CDR3 in amino acids: CASSSAGGRDTQYF. CDR3 DNA: TGTGCCAGCAGCTCAGCGGGGGGGCGAGATACGCAGTATTTT.

The genes are TRBV5-1 and TRBJ2-7; 9 positions agree with TRBD1. Trimming removed 2 bases from V and 4 bases from J; junction bases left unmatched: 4. Per germline, CDR1 SGHRS and CDR2 YFSETQ. This CDR3 is 14 amino acids long. The CDR3 region has the DNA TGCGCCAGCAGCTTACTGGGACAGGGTTACGAGCAGTACTTC. It encodes CASSLLGQGYEQYF.

This clonotype was detected ten times or more. The chain is built from TRBV24-1 and TRBJ2-2; D gene ambiguous. The CDR3 spans 13 residues. Germline V gives CDR1 KGHDR, CDR2 SFDVKD. V was pared by 4 bases and J by 11 bases, with 13 bases between. The CDR3 DNA is TGTGCCACCAGTGACCAGGACCGGGTCGAGCTGTTTTTT. Translation gives CATSDQDRVELFF.

The chain employs TRBV6-2 or TRBV6-3 and TRBJ2-1, with no clear D. The CDR3 covers 14 residues. V was pared by 3 bases and J by 5 bases, with 11 bases between. CDR1 and CDR2 from the germline V gene are MNHEY and SVGEGT. Here the CDR3 DNA reads TGTGCCAGCAGTTATGACTTCCGTAACAATGAGCAGTTCTTC. It codes for CASSYDFRNNEQFF.

There are many counts of this clonotype. V gene TRBV20-1 combines with J gene TRBJ2-1, with TRBD2 matching 10 bases. CDR1 and CDR2 from the germline V gene are DFQATT and SNEGSKA (reference sequence). The CDR3 covers 15 residues. Trimming took 3 bases from V and 3 from J; bases not matched to a gene: 5. In DNA form, the CDR3 reads TGCAGTGCTAGGCATACTAGCGGGGTCTACAATGAGCAGTTCTTC. It codes for CSARHTSGVYNEQFF.

This clonotype was counted only a few times. The chain uses TRBV20-1 and TRBJ2-7, with 11 bases matching TRBD1. Germline CDR1 reads DFQATT; CDR2 reads SNEGSKA (reference sequence). The J segment lost 4 bases and the V segment lost 1 base, leaving 3 bases of the junction unmatched. This CDR3 region has 14 residues. The CDR3 protein is CSARARDRGYEQYF. CDR3 in DNA: TGCAGTGCTAGAGCCCGGGACAGGGGGTACGAGCAGTACTTC.

This clonotype has ten or more counts. The chain has TRBV29-1 and TRBJ2-7, with 7 bases lining up with TRBD1. The CDR3 sequence is 15 residues long. J was trimmed by 4 bases and V by 1 base; bases with no gene match: 10. The germline gives CDR1 SQVTM, CDR2 ANQGSEA. The CDR3 DNA sequence: TGCAGCGTTGAAGTATTTGGGACAGATTCGTACGAGCAGTACTTC. As protein: CSVEVFGTDSYEQYF.

The chain has TRBV7-3 and TRBJ2-3; possible D gene TRBD1, 6 bases. This CDR3 contains 14 residues. V lost 5 bases to trimming and J lost 4 bases, with 13 bases between them. Germline V gene sequence: CDR1 SGHTA, CDR2 FQGTGA. CDR3 region: CASSLGGIPDTQYF. The CDR3 DNA reads TGTGCCAGCAGCCTAGGGGGTATCCCAGATACGCAGTATTTT.

This clonotype was counted ten times or more. CDR3 DNA: TGCAGCGTTGTAGGCGCGGAAGGGGGGGCAGATACGCAGTATTTT. It codes for CSVVGAEGGADTQYF. V is TRBV29-1 and J is TRBJ2-3; perhaps TRBD2 as D (7 bases). With 4 bases removed from V and 4 bases from J, the gap between germline ends came to 18 bases. The CDR3 extends over 15 amino acids. Germline CDR1 reads SQVTM; CDR2 reads ANQGSEA.

This clonotype has a count of ten or more. The chain joins TRBV29-1 to TRBJ2-7; D might be TRBD1 (5 bases). V lost 6 bases to trimming and J lost 2 bases, with 14 bases between them. Per the germline V gene, CDR1 is SQVTM and CDR2 is ANQGSEA. The CDR3 totals 13 residues. The DNA for the CDR3 is TGCAGCGTAGCAGCAGGGCTCGCCTACGAGCAGTACTTC. It yields the protein CSVAAGLAYEQYF.

The chain has TRBV28 and TRBJ2-1; D possibly matches TRBD1 or TRBD2 (5 bases each). Trimming removed 7 bases from V and 9 bases from J, with 19 bases in between. Germline CDR1 and CDR2: MDHEN and SYDVKM. The CDR3 extends over 14 amino acids. The CDR3 DNA follows: TGTGCCAGCACCTTACCCGAACCGGGGCGTGAGCAGTTCTTC. Encoded protein: CASTLPEPGREQFF.

This clonotype was recorded at least ten times. This chain uses TRBV20-1 with TRBJ2-1; D ambiguous. CDR3 length: 13 residues. The V end lost 0 bases, the J end lost 6 bases, and 9 bases lay between the germline ends. The germline V gene has CDR1 DFQATT and CDR2 SNEGSKA (reference sequence). The CDR3 bases are TGCAGTGCTAGAGATCCGAACTCCAATGAGCAGTTCTTC. Translation gives CSARDPNSNEQFF.

This clonotype was seen many times. The chain uses TRBV29-1 and TRBJ2-3; D might be TRBD1 or TRBD2, each matching 5 bases. Trimming left V 0 bases short and J 3 bases short, with 13 bases between. The CDR3 loop spans 15 amino acids. From germline, CDR1 is SQVTM and CDR2 ANQGSEA. CDR3: CSVEDPDEGTDTQYF. For the CDR3, the DNA is TGCAGCGTTGAAGACCCGGACGAGGGGACAGATACGCAGTATTTT.

This clonotype has at least ten counts. The chain joins TRBV20-1 to TRBJ2-1, with 12 bases matching TRBD2. This CDR3 is 14 amino acids long. V lost 3 bases and J lost 4; bases outside the gene matches: 1. Germline lookup yields CDR1 DFQATT and CDR2 SNEGSKA (reference sequence). The CDR3 protein is CSARLAGGYNEQFF. The CDR3 DNA reads TGCAGTGCTAGGCTAGCGGGGGGGTACAATGAGCAGTTCTTC.

There are many counts of this clonotype. V is TRBV7-2 and J is TRBJ2-1, with D possibly TRBD2 on 5 matching bases. The germline V and J ends were trimmed by 2 bases and 0 bases, with 11 bases remaining between them. This CDR3 has 16 residues. Germline V gene data show CDR1 as SGHTA and CDR2 as FQGNSA. CDR3 residues: CASSLFSDPSYNEQFF. CDR3 sequence (DNA): TGTGCCAGCAGCTTATTTAGCGATCCCTCCTACAATGAGCAGTTCTTC. The variable domain in full, completed from reference TRBV7-2 and TRBJ2-1, reads GAGVSQSPSNKVTEKGKDVELRCDPISGHTALYWYRQSLGQGLEFLIYFQGNSAPDKSGLPSDRFSAERTGGSVSTLTIQRTQQEDSAVYLCASSLFSDPSYNEQFFGPGTRLTVL.

The J gene is TRBJ2-6, the V gene TRBV10-2; a possible D gene is TRBD2 (5 bases). V was pared by 6 bases and J by 0 bases, with 9 bases between. The V gene's germline CDR1 is WSHSY and CDR2 SAAADI. The CDR3 totals 15 residues. The DNA for the CDR3 is TGCGCCAGCAGCGGACTTGGCTCTGGGGCCAACGTCCTGACTTTC. Translating it yields CASSGLGSGANVLTF.

In this sample, this clonotype turned up many times. The rearrangement uses TRBV6-2 or TRBV6-3 and TRBJ2-7; D unclear. The V and J ends lost 7 bases and 7 bases respectively, with 14 bases between them. In germline, CDR1 is MNHEY, CDR2 SVGEGT. The CDR3 is made up of 12 amino acids. The CDR3, as DNA: TGTGCCAGCATGCGTGGTCGGTGGGAGCAGTACTTC. Translated, it gives CASMRGRWEQYF.

This clonotype occurred a few times. The chain has TRBV6-1 and TRBJ1-2; D may be TRBD1 (5 bases). CDR1 MNHNS and CDR2 SASEGT come from the germline V gene. V lost 5 bases and J 8 bases, leaving 15 bases between the germline ends. The CDR3 is made up of 13 amino acids. For the CDR3, the DNA is TGTGCCAGCAGTCCTCTCTACCGGGACGGCTACACCTTC. Encoded protein: CASSPLYRDGYTF.

This clonotype occurred many times. V is TRBV20-1 and J is TRBJ1-1; D is unresolved. The CDR3 is 13 residues long. Germline CDR1 is DFQATT and CDR2 is SNEGSKA (reference sequence). Trimming cost V 3 bases and J 1 base, with 9 bases left between them. CDR3 residues: CSASVSENTEAFF. The CDR3 bases are TGCAGTGCTAGTGTGTCGGAGAACACTGAAGCTTTCTTT.

The table lists this clonotype with a count of one. The chain links TRBV20-1 to TRBJ2-7; D is ambiguous. Per the germline V gene, CDR1 is DFQATT and CDR2 is SNEGSKA (reference sequence). The germline V and J ends were trimmed by 0 bases and 3 bases, with 15 bases remaining between them. The CDR3 length is 15 residues. CDR3 protein: CSARDNSRAIYEQYF. DNA for the CDR3: TGCAGTGCTAGAGATAATAGTAGGGCCATCTACGAGCAGTACTTC.

This clonotype appeared many times. The chain couples TRBV12-3 or TRBV12-4 to TRBJ2-1; weak D call: TRBD2 (7 bases). V was shortened by 2 bases and J by 7 bases, with 15 bases between the two germline ends. This CDR3 contains 15 residues. As DNA, the CDR3 is TGTGCCAGCAGTTTACGGGGGGCCCAGGGGAATGAGCAGTTCTTC. It yields the protein CASSLRGAQGNEQFF.

This clonotype showed up many times. J is TRBJ2-3 and V is TRBV20-1; TRBD2 might be the D (5 bases). CDR3 length: 14 residues. Germline CDR1 DFQATT, CDR2 SNEGSKA (reference sequence). Trimming pared 0 bases from V and 1 base from J, leaving 8 bases between. In nucleotides, the CDR3 is TGCAGTGCTAGAGATTTGCGGGGCACAGATACGCAGTATTTT. It is translated as CSARDLRGTDTQYF.

The table lists this clonotype with a few counts. The J gene is TRBJ2-7, the V gene TRBV2; 8 bases map to TRBD2. CDR3 length: 14 amino acids. V gave up 2 bases and J gave up 3 bases; unmatched junction bases: 3. CDR1 and CDR2 from the germline V gene are SNHLY and FYNNEI. CDR3 in amino acids: CASSERTSFYEQYF. CDR3 sequence (DNA): TGTGCCAGCAGTGAAAGGACTAGCTTCTACGAGCAGTACTTC.

The rearrangement joins TRBV18 to TRBJ2-5; D is undetermined. Germline V gene lookup returns CDR1 KGHSH and CDR2 LQKENI. The CDR3 is 16 amino acids. The V end lost 2 bases, the J end lost 0 bases, and 13 bases lay between the germline ends. CDR3 loop: CASSPIVGSYQETQYF. The CDR3 coding sequence is TGTGCCAGCTCACCAATCGTCGGCAGCTACCAAGAGACCCAGTACTTC. The variable domain in full, completed from reference TRBV18 and TRBJ2-5, reads NAGVMQNPRHLVRRRGQEARLRCSPMKGHSHVYWYRQLPEEGLKFMVYLQKENIIDESGMPKERFSAEFPKEGPSILRIQQVVRGDSAAYFCASSPIVGSYQETQYFGPGTRLLVL.